The source of this T cell receptor beta chain is a study of beta chain features in type 1 diabetes. General study results and limits: There was a moderate but significant shortening of TCRB CDR3s in all four CD4+ subsets of Type 1 diabetes patients. The naive, central memory and Treg TCRB repertoires looked more alike in patients than they did in healthy donors. Sequencing used cDNA, and cells with high TCR expression could therefore be over-represented.

This clone turned up a few times. Its antigen is as yet unknown. This CDR3 is built from 11 residues. The J segment lost 4 bases and the V segment lost 7 bases, leaving 3 bases of the junction unmatched. In germline, CDR1 is DFQATT, CDR2 SNEGSKA (reference sequence). The entirety of the isolated RNA underwent reverse transcription, so expressed TCRB transcripts were sequenced. TCRdb keeps only in-frame clones here, not all; method: immunoSEQ multiplex PCR. The table records about 160,000 clones, 7.8% of them present only once. It was via CD45RO/CCR7/CD25/CD127/CD95/CD27 that CD4+ naive, central memory, regulatory and stem cell-like memory cells were sorted.

This chain joins TRBV20-1 and TRBJ2-5; 7 bases map to TRBD1. The sample consisted of central memory CD4+ T cells from blood. This TCR came from a woman aged 40 to 50 with type 1 diabetes. CDR3 residues: CSGSGGETQYF. The CDR3 DNA reads as TGCAGTGGATCAGGGGGAGAGACCCAGTACTTC.